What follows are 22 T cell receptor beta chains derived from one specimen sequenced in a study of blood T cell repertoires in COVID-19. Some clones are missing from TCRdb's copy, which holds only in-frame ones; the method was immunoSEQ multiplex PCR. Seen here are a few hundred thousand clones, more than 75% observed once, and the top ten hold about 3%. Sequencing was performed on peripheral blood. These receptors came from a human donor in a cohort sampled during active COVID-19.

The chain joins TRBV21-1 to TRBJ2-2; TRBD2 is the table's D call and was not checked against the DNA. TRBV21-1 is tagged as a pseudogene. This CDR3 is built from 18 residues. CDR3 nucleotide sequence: TGTGTCAGCAGCCCCTGGACTAGCGGGAAGGAGGGCACCGGGGAGCTGTTTTTT. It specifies CVSSPWTSGKEGTGELFF.

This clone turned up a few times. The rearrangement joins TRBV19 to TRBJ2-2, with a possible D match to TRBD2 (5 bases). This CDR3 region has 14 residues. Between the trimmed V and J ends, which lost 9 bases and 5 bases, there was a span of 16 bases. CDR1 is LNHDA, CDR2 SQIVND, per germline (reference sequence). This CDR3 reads CASSWTEGTGELFF. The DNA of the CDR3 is TGTGCCAGCTCTTGGACCGAGGGTACCGGGGAGCTGTTTTTT.

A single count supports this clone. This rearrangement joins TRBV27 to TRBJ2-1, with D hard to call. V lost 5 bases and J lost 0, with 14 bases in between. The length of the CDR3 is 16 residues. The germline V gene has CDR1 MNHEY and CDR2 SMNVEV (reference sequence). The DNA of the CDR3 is TGTGCCAGCAGTCTTGACTTCTCAAGCTCCTACAATGAGCAGTTCTTC. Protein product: CASSLDFSSSYNEQFF.

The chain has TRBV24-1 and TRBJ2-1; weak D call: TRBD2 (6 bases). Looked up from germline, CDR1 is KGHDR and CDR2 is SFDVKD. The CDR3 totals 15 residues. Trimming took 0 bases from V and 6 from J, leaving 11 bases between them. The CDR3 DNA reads TGTGCCACCAGTGATTTGCTAGGGACTGGCAATGAGCAGTTCTTC. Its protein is CATSDLLGTGNEQFF.

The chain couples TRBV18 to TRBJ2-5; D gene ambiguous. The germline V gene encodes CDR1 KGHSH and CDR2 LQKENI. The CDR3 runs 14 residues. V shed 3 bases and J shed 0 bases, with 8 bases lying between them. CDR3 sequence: CASSPSLYQETQYF. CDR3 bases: TGTGCCAGCTCACCGAGCCTGTACCAAGAGACCCAGTACTTC. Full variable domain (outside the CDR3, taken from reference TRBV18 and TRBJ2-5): NAGVMQNPRHLVRRRGQEARLRCSPMKGHSHVYWYRQLPEEGLKFMVYLQKENIIDESGMPKERFSAEFPKEGPSILRIQQVVRGDSAAYFCASSPSLYQETQYFGPGTRLLVL.

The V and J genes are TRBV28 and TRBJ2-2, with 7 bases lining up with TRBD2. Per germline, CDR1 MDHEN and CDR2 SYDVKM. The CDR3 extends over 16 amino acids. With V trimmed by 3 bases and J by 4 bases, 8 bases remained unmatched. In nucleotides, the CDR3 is TGTGCCAGCAGTTTGTATGGCGGGAGCGGCACCGGGGAGCTGTTTTTT. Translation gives CASSLYGGSGTGELFF. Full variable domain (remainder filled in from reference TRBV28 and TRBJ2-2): DVKVTQSSRYLVKRTGEKVFLECVQDMDHENMFWYRQDPGLGLRLIYFSYDVKMKEKGDIPEGYSVSREKKERFSLILESASTNQTSMYLCASSLYGGSGTGELFFGEGSRLTVL.

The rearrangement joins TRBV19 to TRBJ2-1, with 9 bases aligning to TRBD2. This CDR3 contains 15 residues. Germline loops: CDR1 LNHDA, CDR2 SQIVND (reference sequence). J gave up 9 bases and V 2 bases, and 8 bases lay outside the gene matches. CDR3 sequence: CASSITLAGIGEQFF. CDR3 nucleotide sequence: TGTGCCAGTAGTATAACGCTAGCGGGAATTGGTGAGCAGTTCTTC.

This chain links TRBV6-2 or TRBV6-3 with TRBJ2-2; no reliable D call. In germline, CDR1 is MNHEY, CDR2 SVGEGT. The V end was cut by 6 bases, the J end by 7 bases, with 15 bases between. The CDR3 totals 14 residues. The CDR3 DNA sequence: TGTGCCAGCAGCCGGGCGCAAATCGGCGGGGAGCTGTTTTTT. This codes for CASSRAQIGGELFF.

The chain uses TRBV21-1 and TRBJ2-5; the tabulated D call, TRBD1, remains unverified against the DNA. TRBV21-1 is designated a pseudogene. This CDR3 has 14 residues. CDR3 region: CASSRRDSEETQYF. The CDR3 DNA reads TGTGCCAGCAGCCGGCGGGACAGTGAAGAGACCCAGTACTTC.

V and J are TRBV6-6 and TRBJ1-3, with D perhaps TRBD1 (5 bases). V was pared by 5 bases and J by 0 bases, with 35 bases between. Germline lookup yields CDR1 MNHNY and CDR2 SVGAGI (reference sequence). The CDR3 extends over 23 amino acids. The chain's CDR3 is CASSLAAWGGVGRGVTSGNTIYF. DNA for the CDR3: TGTGCCAGCAGTCTCGCGGCCTGGGGAGGGGTTGGACGGGGGGTCACCTCTGGAAACACCATATATTTT.

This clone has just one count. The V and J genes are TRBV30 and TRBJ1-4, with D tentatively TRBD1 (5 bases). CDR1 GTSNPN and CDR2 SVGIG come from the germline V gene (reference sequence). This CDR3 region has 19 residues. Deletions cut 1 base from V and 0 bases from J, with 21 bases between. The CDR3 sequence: CAWSGPGGKFGSTNEKLFF. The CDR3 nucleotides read TGTGCCTGGAGTGGACCCGGGGGTAAATTCGGCTCAACTAATGAAAAACTGTTTTTT.

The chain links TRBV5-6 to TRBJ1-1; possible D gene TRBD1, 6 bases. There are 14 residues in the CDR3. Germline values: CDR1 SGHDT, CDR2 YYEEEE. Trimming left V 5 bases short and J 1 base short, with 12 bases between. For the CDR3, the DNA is TGTGCCAGCAGTACCCCGGGACAGAACACTGAAGCTTTCTTT. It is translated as CASSTPGQNTEAFF. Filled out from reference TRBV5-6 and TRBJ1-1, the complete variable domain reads DAGVTQSPTHLIKTRGQQVTLRCSPKSGHDTVSWYQQALGQGPQFIFQYYEEEERQRGNFPDRFSGHQFPNYSSELNVNALLLGDSALYLCASSTPGQNTEAFFGQGTRLTVV.

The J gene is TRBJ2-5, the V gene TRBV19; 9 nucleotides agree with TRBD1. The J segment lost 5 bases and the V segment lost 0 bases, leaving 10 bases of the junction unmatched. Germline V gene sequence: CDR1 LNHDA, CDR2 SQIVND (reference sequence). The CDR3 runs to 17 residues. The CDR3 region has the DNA TGTGCCAGTAGTATAGATGGTGGGGACAGGGTCTACGAGACCCAGTACTTC. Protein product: CASSIDGGDRVYETQYF.

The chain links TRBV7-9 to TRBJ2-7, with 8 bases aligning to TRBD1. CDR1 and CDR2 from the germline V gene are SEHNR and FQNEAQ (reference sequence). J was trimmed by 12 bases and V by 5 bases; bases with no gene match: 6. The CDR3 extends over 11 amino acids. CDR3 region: CASSQGANAYF. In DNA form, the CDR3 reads TGTGCCAGCAGCCAGGGGGCAAATGCGTACTTC. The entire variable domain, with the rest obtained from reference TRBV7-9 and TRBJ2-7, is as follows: DTGVSQNPRHKITKRGQNVTFRCDPISEHNRLYWYRQTLGQGPEFLTYFQNEAQLEKSRLLSDRFSAERPKGSFSTLEIQRTEQGDSAMYLCASSQGANAYFGPGTRLTVT.

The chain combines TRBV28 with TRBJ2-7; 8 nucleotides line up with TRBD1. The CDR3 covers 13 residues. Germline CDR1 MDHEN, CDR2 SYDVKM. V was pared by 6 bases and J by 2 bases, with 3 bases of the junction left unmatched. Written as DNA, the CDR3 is TGTGCCAGCAGCTGGGGACAGGCCTACGAGCAGTACTTC. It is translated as CASSWGQAYEQYF.

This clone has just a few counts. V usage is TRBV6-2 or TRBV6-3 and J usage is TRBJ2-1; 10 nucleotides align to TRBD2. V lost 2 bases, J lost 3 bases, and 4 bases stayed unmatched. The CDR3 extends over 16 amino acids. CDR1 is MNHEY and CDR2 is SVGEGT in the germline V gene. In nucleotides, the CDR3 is TGTGCCAGCAGTTACCTTCTAGCGGGAGTCTACAATGAGCAGTTCTTC. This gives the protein CASSYLLAGVYNEQFF.

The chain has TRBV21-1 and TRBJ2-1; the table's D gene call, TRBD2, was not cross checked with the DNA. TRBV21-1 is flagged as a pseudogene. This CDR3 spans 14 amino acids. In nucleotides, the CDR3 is TGTGCCAGCAGCGGGCGGGTCCTACTTGGGGAGCAGTTCTTC. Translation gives CASSGRVLLGEQFF.

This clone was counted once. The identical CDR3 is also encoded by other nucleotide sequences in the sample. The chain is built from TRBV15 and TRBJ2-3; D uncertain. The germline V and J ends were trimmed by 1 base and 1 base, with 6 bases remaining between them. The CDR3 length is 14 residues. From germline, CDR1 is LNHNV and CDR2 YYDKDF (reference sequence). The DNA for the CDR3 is TGTGCCACCAGCAGAGTCCGCGGCACAGATACGCAGTATTTT. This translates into CATSRVRGTDTQYF.

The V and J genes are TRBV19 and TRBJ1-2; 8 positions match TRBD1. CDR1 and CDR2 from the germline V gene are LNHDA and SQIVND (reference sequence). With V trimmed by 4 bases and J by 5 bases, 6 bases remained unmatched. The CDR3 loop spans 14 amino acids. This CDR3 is CASSTRTGPYGYTF. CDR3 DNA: TGTGCCAGTAGTACCCGGACAGGGCCTTATGGCTACACCTTC.

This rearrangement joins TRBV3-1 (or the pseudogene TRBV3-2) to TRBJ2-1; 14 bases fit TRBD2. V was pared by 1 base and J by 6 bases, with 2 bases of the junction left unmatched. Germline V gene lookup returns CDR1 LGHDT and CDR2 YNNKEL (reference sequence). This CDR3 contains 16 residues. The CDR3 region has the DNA TGTGCCAGCAGCCAAGTCGGGACTAGCGGGAGCAATGAGCAGTTCTTC. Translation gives CASSQVGTSGSNEQFF.

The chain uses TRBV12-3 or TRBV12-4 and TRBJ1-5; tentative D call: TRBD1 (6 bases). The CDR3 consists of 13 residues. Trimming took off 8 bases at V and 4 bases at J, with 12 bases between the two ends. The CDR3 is CASQQRGNQPQHF. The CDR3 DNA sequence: TGTGCCAGCCAGCAGAGGGGGAATCAGCCCCAGCATTTT.

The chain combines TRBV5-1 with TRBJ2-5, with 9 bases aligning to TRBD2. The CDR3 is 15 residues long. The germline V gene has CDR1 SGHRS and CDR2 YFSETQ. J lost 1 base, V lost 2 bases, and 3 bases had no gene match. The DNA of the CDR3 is TGCGCCAGCAGCTTCCCTAGCGGGGTCCAAGAGACCCAGTACTTC. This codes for CASSFPSGVQETQYF. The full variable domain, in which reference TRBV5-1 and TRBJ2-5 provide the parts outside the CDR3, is KAGVTQTPRYLIKTRGQQVTLSCSPISGHRSVSWYQQTPGQGLQFLFEYFSETQRNKGNFPGRFSGRQFSNSRSEMNVSTLELGDSALYLCASSFPSGVQETQYFGPGTRLLVL.